The 5 T cell receptor beta chains given below trace back to one sample, sequenced in a study of cytotoxic CD8 clonotypes in ibrutinib-treated CLL. This table comes from immunoSEQ multiplex PCR, and its TCRdb copy is limited to in-frame clones, with some not included. The sample has tens of thousands of clones, around 75% seen once; the top ten hold around 30%. Sequenced here: PBMCs, sampled after 24 months of ibrutinib treatment. The receptors here all came from a human donor with chronic lymphocytic leukemia.

This chain connects TRBV11-2 to TRBJ1-2; D gene ambiguous. This CDR3 comprises 13 residues. Looked up from germline, CDR1 is SGHAT and CDR2 is FQNNGV. V was trimmed by 2 bases and J by 5 bases, leaving 9 bases between them. The CDR3 reads CASSLRGKYGYTF. CDR3 bases: TGTGCCAGCAGCTTAAGAGGGAAATATGGCTACACCTTC.

The chain carries TRBV19 and TRBJ1-2, with 10 bases aligning to TRBD1. This CDR3 spans 16 amino acids. Germline CDR1 and CDR2: LNHDA and SQIVND (reference sequence). Trimming at V came to 5 bases and at J to 3 bases, leaving 9 bases not matched to a gene. The CDR3 DNA reads as TGTGCCAGTAGTTCCCCCCGGGACAGGGGTGACTATGGCTACACCTTC. Its translation is CASSSPRDRGDYGYTF.

To note about this clone: One junction end disagrees with the germline gene, perhaps due to a read error. The chain couples TRBV5-1 to TRBJ2-5, with a possible D match to TRBD2 (6 bases). This CDR3 comprises 15 residues. The germline CDR1 and CDR2 sequences are SGHRS and YFSETQ. As DNA, the CDR3 is TGCGCCAGCAGTTTGGGGGGACGAAGACAAGAGACCCAGTACTTC. Its translation is CASSLGGRRQETQYF.

The chain is built from TRBV19 and TRBJ2-1; D perhaps matches TRBD2 (5 bases). Germline CDR1 and CDR2: LNHDA and SQIVND (reference sequence). Trimming shortened V by 5 bases and J by 10 bases, and 12 bases separated the two germline ends. This CDR3 has 12 residues. CDR3: CASSGSPREQFF. The CDR3, as DNA: TGTGCCAGTAGTGGGAGCCCTAGGGAGCAGTTCTTC.

Here the CDR3 reads CASSQGTADYEQYF. DNA of the CDR3: TGTGCCAGCAGCCAAGGGACAGCTGACTACGAGCAGTACTTC. This sequence joins TRBV4-2 and TRBJ2-7; D may be TRBD1 (6 bases). The CDR3 runs to 14 residues. Trimming shortened V by 1 base and J by 3 bases, and 10 bases separated the two germline ends. In germline, CDR1 is LGHNA, CDR2 YNFKEQ.